The T cell receptor (beta chain) described here comes from a study of sequential checkpoint blockade in melanoma. The wider study: Patients were randomized 1:1 to nivolumab-then-ipilimumab or ipilimumab-then-nivolumab first-line.

The ends were cut back, 6 bases at V and 9 bases at J, with 18 bases in the middle. The CDR3 is made up of 15 amino acids. Germline V CDR1 and CDR2: MGHRA, YSYEKL. As to treatment: randomized to nivolumab then ipilimumab (arm A) or the reverse (arm B). Patients had received no earlier DNA-damaging chemotherapy. Assay used: immunoSEQ multiplex PCR; TCRdb lists only in-frame clones, some missing. The sample consists of 20,000 to 25,000 clones, 70% to 90% of them appearing once. This specimen was CD8+ T cells sorted from blood (inferred from file names), taken from a patient given nivolumab and ipilimumab in sequence. The clonotype originates from a human donor with melanoma. This chain connects TRBV4-1 to TRBJ1-6; D gene uncertain. CDR3 bases: TGCGCCAGCAGTGAGAGGGATGGGTTAACTTCACCCCTCCACTTT. It is translated as CASSERDGLTSPLHF.